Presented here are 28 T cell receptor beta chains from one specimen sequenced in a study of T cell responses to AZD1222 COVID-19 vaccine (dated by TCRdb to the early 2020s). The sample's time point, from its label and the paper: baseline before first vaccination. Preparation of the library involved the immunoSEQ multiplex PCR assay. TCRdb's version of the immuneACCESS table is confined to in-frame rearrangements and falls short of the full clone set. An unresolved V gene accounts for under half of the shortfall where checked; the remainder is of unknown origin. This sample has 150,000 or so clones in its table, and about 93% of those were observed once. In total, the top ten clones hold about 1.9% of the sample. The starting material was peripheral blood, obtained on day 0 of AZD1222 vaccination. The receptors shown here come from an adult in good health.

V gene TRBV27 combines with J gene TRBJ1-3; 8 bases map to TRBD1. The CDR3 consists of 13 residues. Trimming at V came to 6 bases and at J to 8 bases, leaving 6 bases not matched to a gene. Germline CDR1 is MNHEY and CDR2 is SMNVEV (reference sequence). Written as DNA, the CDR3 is TGTGCCAGCAGACGACAGGGGTGGGACACCATATATTTT. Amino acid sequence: CASRRQGWDTIYF.

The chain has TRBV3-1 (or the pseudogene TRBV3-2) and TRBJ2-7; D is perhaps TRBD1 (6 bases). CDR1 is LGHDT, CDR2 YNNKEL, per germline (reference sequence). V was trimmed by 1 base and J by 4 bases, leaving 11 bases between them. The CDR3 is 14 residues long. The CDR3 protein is CASSQVSGAYEQYF. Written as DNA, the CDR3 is TGTGCCAGCAGCCAAGTATCAGGGGCTTACGAGCAGTACTTC.

The CDR3 region is CASSLQQGSEAFF. In nucleotides, the CDR3 is TGCGCCAGCAGCTTGCAACAGGGCTCTGAAGCTTTCTTT. The rearrangement joins TRBV5-1 to TRBJ1-1; maybe TRBD1 (6 bases). Germline V lookup: CDR1 SGHRS, CDR2 YFSETQ. This CDR3 has 13 residues. V was shortened by 1 base and J by 6 bases, with 10 bases between the two germline ends.

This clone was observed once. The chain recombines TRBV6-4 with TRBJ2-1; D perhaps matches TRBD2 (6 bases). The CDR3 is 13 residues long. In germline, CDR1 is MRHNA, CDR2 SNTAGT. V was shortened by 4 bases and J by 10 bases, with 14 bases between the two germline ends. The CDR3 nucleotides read TGTGCCAGCAGTGCCCGGGACCGGGGGGAGCAGTTCTTC. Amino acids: CASSARDRGEQFF.

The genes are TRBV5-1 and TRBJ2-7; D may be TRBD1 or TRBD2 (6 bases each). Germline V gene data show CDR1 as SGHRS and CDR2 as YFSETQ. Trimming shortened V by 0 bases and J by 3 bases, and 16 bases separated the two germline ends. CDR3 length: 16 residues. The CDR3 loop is CASSLGLGGRDYEQYF. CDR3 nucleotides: TGCGCCAGCAGCTTGGGACTCGGGGGCCGGGACTACGAGCAGTACTTC.

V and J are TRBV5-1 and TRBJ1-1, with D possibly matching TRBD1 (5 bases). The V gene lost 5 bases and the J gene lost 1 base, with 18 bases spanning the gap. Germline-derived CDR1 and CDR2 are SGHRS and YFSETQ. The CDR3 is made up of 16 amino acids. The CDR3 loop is CASSYGGMTENTEAFF. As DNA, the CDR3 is TGCGCCAGCAGTTATGGTGGAATGACAGAGAACACTGAAGCTTTCTTT.

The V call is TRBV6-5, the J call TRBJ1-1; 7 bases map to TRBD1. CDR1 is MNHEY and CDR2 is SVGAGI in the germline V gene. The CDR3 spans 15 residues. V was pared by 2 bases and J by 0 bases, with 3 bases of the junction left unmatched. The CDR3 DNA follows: TGTGCCAGCAGTTACGTCGGGACAGTGAACACTGAAGCTTTCTTT. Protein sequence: CASSYVGTVNTEAFF.

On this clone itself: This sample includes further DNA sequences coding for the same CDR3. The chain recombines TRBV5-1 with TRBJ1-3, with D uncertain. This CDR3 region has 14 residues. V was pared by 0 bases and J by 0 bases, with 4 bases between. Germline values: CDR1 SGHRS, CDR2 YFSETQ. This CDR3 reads CASSLGGSGNTIYF. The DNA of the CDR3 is TGCGCCAGCAGCTTGGGGGGCTCTGGAAACACCATATATTTT.

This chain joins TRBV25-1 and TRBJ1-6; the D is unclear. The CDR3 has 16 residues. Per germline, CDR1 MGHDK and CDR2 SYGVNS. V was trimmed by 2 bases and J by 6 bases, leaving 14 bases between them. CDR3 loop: CASSERWDSPNSPLHF. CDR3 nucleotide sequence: TGTGCCAGCAGTGAAAGATGGGATAGTCCTAATTCACCCCTCCACTTT.

This CDR3 reads CASSLALYTTYEQYF. In nucleotides, the CDR3 is TGTGCCAGCAGCTTAGCGCTATACACAACCTACGAGCAGTACTTC. This rearrangement joins TRBV11-2 to TRBJ2-7; no clear D gene. The CDR3 consists of 15 residues. Germline loops: CDR1 SGHAT, CDR2 FQNNGV. Between the trimmed V and J ends, which lost 1 base and 2 bases, there was a span of 12 bases. Full variable domain (missing parts from reference TRBV11-2 and TRBJ2-7): EAGVAQSPRYKIIEKRQSVAFWCNPISGHATLYWYQQILGQGPKLLIQFQNNGVVDDSQLPKDRFSAERLKGVDSTLKIQPAKLEDSAVYLCASSLALYTTYEQYFGPGTRLTVT.

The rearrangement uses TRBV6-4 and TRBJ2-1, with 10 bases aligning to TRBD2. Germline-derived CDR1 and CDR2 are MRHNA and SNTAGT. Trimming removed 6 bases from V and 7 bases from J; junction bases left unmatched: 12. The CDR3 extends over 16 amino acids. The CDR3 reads CASSHRSGGARNEQFF. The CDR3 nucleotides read TGTGCCAGCAGCCACCGGAGCGGGGGGGCAAGGAATGAGCAGTTCTTC.

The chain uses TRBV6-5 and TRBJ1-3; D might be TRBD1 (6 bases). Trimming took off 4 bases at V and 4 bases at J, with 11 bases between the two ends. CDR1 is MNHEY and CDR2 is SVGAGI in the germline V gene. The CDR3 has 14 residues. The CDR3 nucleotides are TGTGCCAGCAGTTCCCAGGGGCCCGGAAACACCATATATTTT. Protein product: CASSSQGPGNTIYF.

For the CDR3, the DNA is TGCGCCAGCAGCCAAGCGCCGGGACTAGCGGCCGAGCAGTACTTC. Encoded protein: CASSQAPGLAAEQYF. V is TRBV4-1 and J is TRBJ2-7; 11 bases agree with TRBD2. CDR1 MGHRA and CDR2 YSYEKL come from the germline V gene. This CDR3 comprises 15 residues. V lost 1 base, J lost 6 bases, and 5 bases stayed unmatched.

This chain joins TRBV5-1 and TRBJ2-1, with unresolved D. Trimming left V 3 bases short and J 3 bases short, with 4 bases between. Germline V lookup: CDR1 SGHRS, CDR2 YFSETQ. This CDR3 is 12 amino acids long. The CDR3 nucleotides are TGCGCCAGCAGCTCTGACTACAATGAGCAGTTCTTC. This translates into CASSSDYNEQFF. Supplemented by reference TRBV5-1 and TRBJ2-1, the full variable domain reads KAGVTQTPRYLIKTRGQQVTLSCSPISGHRSVSWYQQTPGQGLQFLFEYFSETQRNKGNFPGRFSGRQFSNSRSEMNVSTLELGDSALYLCASSSDYNEQFFGPGTRLTVL.

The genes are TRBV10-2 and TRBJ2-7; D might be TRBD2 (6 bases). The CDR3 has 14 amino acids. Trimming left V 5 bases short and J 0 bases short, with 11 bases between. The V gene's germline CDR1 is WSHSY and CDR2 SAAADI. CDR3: CASSWGVSSYEQYF. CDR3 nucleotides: TGCGCCAGCAGTTGGGGGGTAAGCTCCTACGAGCAGTACTTC.

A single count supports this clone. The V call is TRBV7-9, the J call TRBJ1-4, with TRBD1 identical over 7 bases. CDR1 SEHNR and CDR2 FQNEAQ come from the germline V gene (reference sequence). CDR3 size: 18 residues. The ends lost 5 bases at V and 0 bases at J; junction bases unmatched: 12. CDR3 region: CASSQRDQGGATNEKLFF. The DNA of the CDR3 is TGTGCCAGCAGCCAGCGGGATCAGGGGGGCGCAACTAATGAAAAACTGTTTTTT.

The DNA for the CDR3 is TGTGCCAGCAGCAGGGGACATCCGAACACTGAAGCTTTCTTT. Its translation is CASSRGHPNTEAFF. V usage is TRBV7-9 and J usage is TRBJ1-1; D possibly corresponds to TRBD1 (6 bases). The length of the CDR3 is 14 residues. Germline CDR1 SEHNR, CDR2 FQNEAQ (reference sequence). V lost 5 bases to trimming and J lost 1 base, with 11 bases between them.

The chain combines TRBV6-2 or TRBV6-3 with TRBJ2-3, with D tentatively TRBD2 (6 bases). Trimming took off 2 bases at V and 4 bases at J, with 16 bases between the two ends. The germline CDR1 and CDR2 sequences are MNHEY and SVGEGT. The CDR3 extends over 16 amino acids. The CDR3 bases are TGTGCCAGCAGTTACGCGGCGGGAAGTGGGGCAGATACGCAGTATTTT. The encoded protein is CASSYAAGSGADTQYF.

CDR3 bases: TGTGCCAGCAGACAACAGGGGGCGCACGGCTACACCTTC. Protein product: CASRQQGAHGYTF. The J gene is TRBJ1-2, the V gene TRBV6-1; TRBD1 aligns across 9 bases. The CDR3 has 13 residues. With 6 bases clipped from V and 8 bases from J, the junction kept 7 bases outside the gene matches. The germline CDR1 and CDR2 sequences are MNHNS and SASEGT.

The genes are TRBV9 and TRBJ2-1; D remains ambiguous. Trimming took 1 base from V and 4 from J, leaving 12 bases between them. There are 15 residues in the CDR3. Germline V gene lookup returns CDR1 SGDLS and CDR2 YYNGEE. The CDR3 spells CASSVSSREYNEQFF. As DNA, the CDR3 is TGTGCCAGCAGCGTATCGAGTAGGGAATACAATGAGCAGTTCTTC. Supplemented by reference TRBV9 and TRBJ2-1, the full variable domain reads DSGVTQTPKHLITATGQRVTLRCSPRSGDLSVYWYQQSLDQGLQFLIQYYNGEERAKGNILERFSAQQFPDLHSELNLSSLELGDSALYFCASSVSSREYNEQFFGPGTRLTVL.

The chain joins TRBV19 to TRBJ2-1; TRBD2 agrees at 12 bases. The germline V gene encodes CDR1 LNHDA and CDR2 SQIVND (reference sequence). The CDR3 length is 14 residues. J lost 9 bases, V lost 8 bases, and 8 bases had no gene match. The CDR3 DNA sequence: TGTGCCAGTGGTCTAGCGGGGGGGCTCGGTGAGCAGTTCTTC. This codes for CASGLAGGLGEQFF.

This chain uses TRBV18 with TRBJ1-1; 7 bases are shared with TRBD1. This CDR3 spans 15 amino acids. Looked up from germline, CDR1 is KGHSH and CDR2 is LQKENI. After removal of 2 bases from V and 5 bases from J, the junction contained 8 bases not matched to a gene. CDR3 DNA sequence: TGTGCCAGCTCACCAATTTCCCAGGGACAGACTGAAGCTTTCTTT. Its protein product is CASSPISQGQTEAFF. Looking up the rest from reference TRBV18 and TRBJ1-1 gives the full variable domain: NAGVMQNPRHLVRRRGQEARLRCSPMKGHSHVYWYRQLPEEGLKFMVYLQKENIIDESGMPKERFSAEFPKEGPSILRIQQVVRGDSAAYFCASSPISQGQTEAFFGQGTRLTVV.

The CDR3 nucleotides are TGTGCCAGCAGCACCCAAGCGGGAGGGCCGGGGAAGACCCAGTACTTC. Amino acids: CASSTQAGGPGKTQYF. The chain joins TRBV5-4 to TRBJ2-5; TRBD2 aligns across 10 bases. This CDR3 is built from 16 residues. Trimming at V came to 4 bases and at J to 6 bases, leaving 12 bases not matched to a gene. The germline CDR1 and CDR2 sequences are SGHNT and YYREEE (reference sequence).

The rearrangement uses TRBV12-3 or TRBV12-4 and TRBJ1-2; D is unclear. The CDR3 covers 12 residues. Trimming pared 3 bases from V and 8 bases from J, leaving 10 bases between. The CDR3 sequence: CASSLRDGGYTF. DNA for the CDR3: TGTGCCAGCAGTTTGAGAGACGGGGGCTACACCTTC.

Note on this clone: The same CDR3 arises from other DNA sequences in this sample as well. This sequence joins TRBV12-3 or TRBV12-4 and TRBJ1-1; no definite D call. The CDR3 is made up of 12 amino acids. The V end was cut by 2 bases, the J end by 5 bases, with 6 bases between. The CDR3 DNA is TGTGCCAGCAGTTTAAGTGGGACTGAAGCTTTCTTT. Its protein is CASSLSGTEAFF.

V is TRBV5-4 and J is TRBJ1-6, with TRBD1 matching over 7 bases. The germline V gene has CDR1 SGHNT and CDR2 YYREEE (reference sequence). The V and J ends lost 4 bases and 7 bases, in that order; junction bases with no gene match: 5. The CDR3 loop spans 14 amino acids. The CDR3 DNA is TGTGCCAGCAGCCGGGACAGACTAAATTCACCCCTCCACTTT. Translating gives CASSRDRLNSPLHF.

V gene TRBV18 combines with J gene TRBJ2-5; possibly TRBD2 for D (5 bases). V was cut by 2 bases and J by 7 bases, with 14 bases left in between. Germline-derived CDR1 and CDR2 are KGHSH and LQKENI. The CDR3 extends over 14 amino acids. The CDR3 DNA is TGTGCCAGCTCACCAGGACTCGTTGCGGGGACCCAGTACTTC. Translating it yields CASSPGLVAGTQYF.

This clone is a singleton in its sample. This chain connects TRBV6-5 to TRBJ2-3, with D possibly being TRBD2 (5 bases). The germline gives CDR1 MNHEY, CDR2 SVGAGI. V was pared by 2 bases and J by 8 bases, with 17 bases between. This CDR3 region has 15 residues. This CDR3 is CASSYAGSTSGTQYF. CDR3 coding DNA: TGTGCCAGCAGTTACGCGGGCTCCACCTCGGGTACGCAGTATTTT.